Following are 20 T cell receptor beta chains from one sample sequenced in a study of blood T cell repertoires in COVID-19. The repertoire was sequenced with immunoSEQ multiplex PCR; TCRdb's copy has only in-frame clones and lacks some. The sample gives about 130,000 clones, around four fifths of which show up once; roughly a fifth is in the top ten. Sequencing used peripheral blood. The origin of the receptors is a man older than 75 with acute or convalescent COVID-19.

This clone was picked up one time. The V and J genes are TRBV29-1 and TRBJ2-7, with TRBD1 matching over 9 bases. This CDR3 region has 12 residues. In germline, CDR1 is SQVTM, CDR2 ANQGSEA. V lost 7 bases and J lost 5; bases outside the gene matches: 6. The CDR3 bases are TGCAGCGCTACCACAGGGGGCGACGAGCAGTACTTC. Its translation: CSATTGGDEQYF.

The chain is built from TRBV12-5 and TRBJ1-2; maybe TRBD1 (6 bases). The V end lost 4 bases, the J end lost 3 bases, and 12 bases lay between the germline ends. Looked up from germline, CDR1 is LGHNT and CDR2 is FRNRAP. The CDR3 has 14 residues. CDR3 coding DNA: TGTGCTAGTGGTTCATACAGGGTTGACTATGGCTACACCTTC. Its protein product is CASGSYRVDYGYTF.

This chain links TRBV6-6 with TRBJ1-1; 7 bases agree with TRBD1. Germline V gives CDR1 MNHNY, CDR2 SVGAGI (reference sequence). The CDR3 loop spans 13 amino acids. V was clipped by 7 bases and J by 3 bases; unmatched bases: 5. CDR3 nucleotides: TGTGCCAGCAAGAGGACAGGAGACACTGAAGCTTTCTTT. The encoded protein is CASKRTGDTEAFF.

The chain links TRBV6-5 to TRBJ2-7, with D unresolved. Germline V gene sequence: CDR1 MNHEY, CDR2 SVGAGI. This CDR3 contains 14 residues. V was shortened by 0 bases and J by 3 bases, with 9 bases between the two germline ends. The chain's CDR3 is CASSYSPGNYEQYF. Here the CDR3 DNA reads TGTGCCAGCAGTTACTCGCCAGGCAACTACGAGCAGTACTTC.

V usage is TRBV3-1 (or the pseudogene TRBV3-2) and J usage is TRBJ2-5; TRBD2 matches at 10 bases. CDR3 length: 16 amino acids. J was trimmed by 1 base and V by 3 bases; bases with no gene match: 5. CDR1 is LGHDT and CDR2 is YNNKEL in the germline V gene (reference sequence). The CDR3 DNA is TGTGCCAGCAGCCAGGTACTAGCGGGGCTCCAAGAGACCCAGTACTTC. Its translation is CASSQVLAGLQETQYF.

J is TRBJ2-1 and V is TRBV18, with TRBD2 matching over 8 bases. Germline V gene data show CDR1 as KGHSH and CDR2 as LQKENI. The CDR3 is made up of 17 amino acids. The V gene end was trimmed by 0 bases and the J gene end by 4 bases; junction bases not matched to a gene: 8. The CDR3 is CASSPPLTGTRYNEQFF. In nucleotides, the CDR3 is TGTGCCAGCTCACCACCCCTTACAGGGACTAGGTACAATGAGCAGTTCTTC. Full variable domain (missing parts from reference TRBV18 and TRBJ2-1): NAGVMQNPRHLVRRRGQEARLRCSPMKGHSHVYWYRQLPEEGLKFMVYLQKENIIDESGMPKERFSAEFPKEGPSILRIQQVVRGDSAAYFCASSPPLTGTRYNEQFFGPGTRLTVL.

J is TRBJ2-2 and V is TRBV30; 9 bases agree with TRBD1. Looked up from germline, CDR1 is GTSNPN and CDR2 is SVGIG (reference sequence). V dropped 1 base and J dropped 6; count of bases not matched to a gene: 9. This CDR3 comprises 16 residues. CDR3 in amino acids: CAWSGYLGTGSGELFF. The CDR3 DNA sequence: TGTGCCTGGAGTGGCTACCTTGGGACAGGGTCCGGGGAGCTGTTTTTT.

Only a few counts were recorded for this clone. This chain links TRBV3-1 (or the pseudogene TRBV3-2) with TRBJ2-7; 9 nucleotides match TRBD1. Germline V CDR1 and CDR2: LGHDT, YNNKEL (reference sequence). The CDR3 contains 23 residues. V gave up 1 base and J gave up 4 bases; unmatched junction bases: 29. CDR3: CASSQVLQGAKILSAPEKYEQYF. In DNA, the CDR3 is TGTGCCAGCAGCCAAGTACTACAGGGGGCGAAAATACTATCTGCGCCGGAGAAATACGAGCAGTACTTC.

CDR3 DNA: TGTGCCAGCTCACCAGTCGTGTCCGGACAGGGGGTCAACGAGCAGTACTTC. Translation gives CASSPVVSGQGVNEQYF. The chain links TRBV18 to TRBJ2-7, with 10 bases aligning to TRBD1. CDR3 length: 17 amino acids. The germline CDR1 and CDR2 sequences are KGHSH and LQKENI. Trimming took 2 bases from V and 5 from J; bases not matched to a gene: 12.

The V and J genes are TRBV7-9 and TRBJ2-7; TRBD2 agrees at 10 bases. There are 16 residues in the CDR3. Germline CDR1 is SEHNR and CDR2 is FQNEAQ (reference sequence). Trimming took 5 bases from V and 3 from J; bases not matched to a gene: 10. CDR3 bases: TGTGCCAGCAGCCCAACTGGACTAGCGGAGTACTACGAGCAGTACTTC. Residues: CASSPTGLAEYYEQYF.

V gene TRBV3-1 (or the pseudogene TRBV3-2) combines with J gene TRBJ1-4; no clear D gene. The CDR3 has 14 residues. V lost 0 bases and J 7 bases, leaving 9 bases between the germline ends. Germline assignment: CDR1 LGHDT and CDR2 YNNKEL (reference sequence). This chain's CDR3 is CASSQDLNVEKLFF. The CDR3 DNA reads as TGTGCCAGCAGCCAAGATCTAAACGTTGAAAAACTGTTTTTT.

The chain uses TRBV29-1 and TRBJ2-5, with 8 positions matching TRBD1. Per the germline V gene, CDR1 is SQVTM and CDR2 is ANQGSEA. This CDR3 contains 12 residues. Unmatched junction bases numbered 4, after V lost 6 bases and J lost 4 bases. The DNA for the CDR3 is TGCAGCGTAAAAACAGGGGGAGAGACCCAGTACTTC. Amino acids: CSVKTGGETQYF.

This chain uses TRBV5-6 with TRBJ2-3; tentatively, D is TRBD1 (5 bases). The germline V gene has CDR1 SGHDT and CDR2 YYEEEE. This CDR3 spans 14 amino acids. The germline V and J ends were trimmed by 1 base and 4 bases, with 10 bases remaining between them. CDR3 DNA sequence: TGTGCCAGCAGCTTGTCCTACAGGCCAGATACGCAGTATTTT. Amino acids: CASSLSYRPDTQYF.

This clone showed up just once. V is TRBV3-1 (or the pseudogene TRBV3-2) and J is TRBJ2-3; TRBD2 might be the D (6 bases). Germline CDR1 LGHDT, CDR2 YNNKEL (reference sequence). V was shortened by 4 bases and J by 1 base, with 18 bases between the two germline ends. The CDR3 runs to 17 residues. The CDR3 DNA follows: TGTGCCAGCAGCCGAGGGTTAGGAGGGATCGGCACAGATACGCAGTATTTT. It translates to CASSRGLGGIGTDTQYF.

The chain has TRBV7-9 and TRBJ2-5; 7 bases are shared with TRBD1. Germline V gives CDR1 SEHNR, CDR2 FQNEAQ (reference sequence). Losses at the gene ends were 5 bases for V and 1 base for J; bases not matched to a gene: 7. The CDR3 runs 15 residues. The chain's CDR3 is CASSPGQNPQETQYF. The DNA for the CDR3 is TGTGCCAGCAGCCCGGGACAGAACCCCCAAGAGACCCAGTACTTC. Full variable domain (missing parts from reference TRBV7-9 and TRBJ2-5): DTGVSQNPRHKITKRGQNVTFRCDPISEHNRLYWYRQTLGQGPEFLTYFQNEAQLEKSRLLSDRFSAERPKGSFSTLEIQRTEQGDSAMYLCASSPGQNPQETQYFGPGTRLLVL.

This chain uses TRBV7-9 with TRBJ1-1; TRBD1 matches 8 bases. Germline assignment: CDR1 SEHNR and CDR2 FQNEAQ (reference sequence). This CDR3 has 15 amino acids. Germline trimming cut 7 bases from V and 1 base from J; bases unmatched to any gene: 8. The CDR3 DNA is TGTGCCAGCACCTCGACAGGGGCGGGGAACACTGAAGCTTTCTTT. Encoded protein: CASTSTGAGNTEAFF.

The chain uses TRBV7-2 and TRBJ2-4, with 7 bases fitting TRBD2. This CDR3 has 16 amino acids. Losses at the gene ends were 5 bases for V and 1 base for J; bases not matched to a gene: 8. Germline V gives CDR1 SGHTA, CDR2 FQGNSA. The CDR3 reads CASSGGLVLAKNIQYF. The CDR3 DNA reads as TGTGCCAGCAGCGGAGGACTAGTCCTCGCCAAAAACATTCAGTACTTC.

The CDR3 region is CASSEGPGGGPQHF. The CDR3 region has the DNA TGTGCCAGCAGCGAAGGTCCGGGGGGAGGGCCCCAGCATTTT. The chain carries TRBV7-3 and TRBJ1-5; perhaps TRBD1 as D (5 bases). Trimming stripped 5 bases from V and 9 bases from J, with 17 bases between. The CDR3 consists of 14 residues. CDR1 is SGHTA and CDR2 is FQGTGA in the germline V gene.

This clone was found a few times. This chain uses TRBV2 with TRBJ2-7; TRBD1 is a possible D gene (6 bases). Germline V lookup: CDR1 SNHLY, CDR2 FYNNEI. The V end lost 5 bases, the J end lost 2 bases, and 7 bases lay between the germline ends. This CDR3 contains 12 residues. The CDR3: CASSWTAYEQYF. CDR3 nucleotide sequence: TGTGCCAGCAGTTGGACAGCCTACGAGCAGTACTTC.

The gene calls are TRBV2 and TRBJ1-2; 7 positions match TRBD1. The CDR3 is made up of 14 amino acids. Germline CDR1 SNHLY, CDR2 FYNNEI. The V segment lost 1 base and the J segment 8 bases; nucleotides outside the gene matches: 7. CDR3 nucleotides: TGTGCCAGCAGTGAAGGTGTCCAGGGGGGAGGCTACACCTTC. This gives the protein CASSEGVQGGGYTF.